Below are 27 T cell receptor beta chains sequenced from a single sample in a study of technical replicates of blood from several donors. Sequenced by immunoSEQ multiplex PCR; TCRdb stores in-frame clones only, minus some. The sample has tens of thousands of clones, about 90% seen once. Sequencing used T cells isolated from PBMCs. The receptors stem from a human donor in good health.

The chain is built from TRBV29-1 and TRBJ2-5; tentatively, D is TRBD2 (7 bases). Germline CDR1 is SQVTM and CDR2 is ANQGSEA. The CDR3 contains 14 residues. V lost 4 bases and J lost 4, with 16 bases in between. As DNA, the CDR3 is TGCAGCGTTGTCTTCGGGGGGCGGGGAGAGACCCAGTACTTC. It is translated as CSVVFGGRGETQYF.

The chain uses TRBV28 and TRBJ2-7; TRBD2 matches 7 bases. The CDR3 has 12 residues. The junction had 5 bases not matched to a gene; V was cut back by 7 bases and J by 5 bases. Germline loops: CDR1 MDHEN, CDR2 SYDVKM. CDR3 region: CASMRENHEQYF. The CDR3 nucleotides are TGTGCCAGCATGCGGGAGAACCACGAGCAGTACTTC.

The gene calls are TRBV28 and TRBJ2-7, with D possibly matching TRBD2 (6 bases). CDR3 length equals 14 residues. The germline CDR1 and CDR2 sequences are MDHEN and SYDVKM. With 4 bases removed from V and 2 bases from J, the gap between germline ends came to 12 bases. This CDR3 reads CASSSGDTTYEQYF. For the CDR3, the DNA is TGTGCCAGCAGTTCGGGGGATACTACCTACGAGCAGTACTTC.

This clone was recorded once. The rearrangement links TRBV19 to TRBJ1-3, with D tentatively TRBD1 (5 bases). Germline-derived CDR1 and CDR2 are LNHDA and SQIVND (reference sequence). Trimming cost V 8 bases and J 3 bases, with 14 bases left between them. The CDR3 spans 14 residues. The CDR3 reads CASGVGRDGNTIYF. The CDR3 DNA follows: TGTGCCAGTGGGGTAGGCAGGGATGGAAACACCATATATTTT. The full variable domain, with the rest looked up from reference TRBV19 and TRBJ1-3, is DGGITQSPKYLFRKEGQNVTLSCEQNLNHDAMYWYRQDPGQGLRLIYYSQIVNDFQKGDIAEGYSVSREKKESFPLTVTSAQKNPTAFYLCASGVGRDGNTIYFGEGSWLTVV.

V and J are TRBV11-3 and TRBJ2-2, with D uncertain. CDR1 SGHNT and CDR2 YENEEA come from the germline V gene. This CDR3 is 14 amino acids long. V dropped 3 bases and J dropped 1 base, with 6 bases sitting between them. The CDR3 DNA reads TGTGCCAGCAGCTTTCGTGTGAACACCGGGGAGCTGTTTTTT. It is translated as CASSFRVNTGELFF.

The CDR3 loop reads CASSLVGQGHYGYTF. The CDR3 DNA follows: TGTGCCAGCAGCTTGGTGGGGCAGGGGCACTATGGCTACACCTTC. The J gene is TRBJ1-2, the V gene TRBV5-6; D is possibly TRBD1 (6 bases). Trimming removed 0 bases from V and 3 bases from J, with 12 bases in between. This CDR3 contains 15 residues. Germline-derived CDR1 and CDR2 are SGHDT and YYEEEE. Full variable domain (outside the CDR3, taken from reference TRBV5-6 and TRBJ1-2): DAGVTQSPTHLIKTRGQQVTLRCSPKSGHDTVSWYQQALGQGPQFIFQYYEEEERQRGNFPDRFSGHQFPNYSSELNVNALLLGDSALYLCASSLVGQGHYGYTFGSGTRLTVV.

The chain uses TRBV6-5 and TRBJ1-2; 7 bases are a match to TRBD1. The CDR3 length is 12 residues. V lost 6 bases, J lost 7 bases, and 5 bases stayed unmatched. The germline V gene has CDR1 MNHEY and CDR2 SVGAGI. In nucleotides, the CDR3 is TGTGCCAGCAGAGACAGGGCTTCTGGCTACACCTTC. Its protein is CASRDRASGYTF.

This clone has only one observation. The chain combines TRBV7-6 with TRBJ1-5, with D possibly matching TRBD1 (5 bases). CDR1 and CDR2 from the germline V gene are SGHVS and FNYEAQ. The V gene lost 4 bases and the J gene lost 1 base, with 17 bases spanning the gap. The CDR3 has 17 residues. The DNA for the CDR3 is TGTGCCAGCAGCTCCAGTCGGGGGGTATGGAGCAATCAGCCCCAGCATTTT. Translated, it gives CASSSSRGVWSNQPQHF. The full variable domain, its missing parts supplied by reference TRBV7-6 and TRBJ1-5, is GAGVSQSPRYKVTKRGQDVALRCDPISGHVSLYWYRQALGQGPEFLTYFNYEAQQDKSGLPNDRFSAERPEGSISTLTIQRTEQRDSAMYRCASSSSRGVWSNQPQHFGDGTRLSIL.

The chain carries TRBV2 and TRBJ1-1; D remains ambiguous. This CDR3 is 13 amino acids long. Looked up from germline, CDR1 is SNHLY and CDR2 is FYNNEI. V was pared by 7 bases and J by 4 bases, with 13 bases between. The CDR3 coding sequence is TGTGCCAGCATGGGTGAGGGTGGCACTGAAGCTTTCTTT. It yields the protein CASMGEGGTEAFF.

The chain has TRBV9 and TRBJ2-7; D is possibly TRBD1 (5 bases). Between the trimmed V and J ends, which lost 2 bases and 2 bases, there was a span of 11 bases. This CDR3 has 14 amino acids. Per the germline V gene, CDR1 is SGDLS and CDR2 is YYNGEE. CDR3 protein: CASSVQGVPYEQYF. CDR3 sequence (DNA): TGTGCCAGCAGCGTCCAGGGTGTCCCCTACGAGCAGTACTTC. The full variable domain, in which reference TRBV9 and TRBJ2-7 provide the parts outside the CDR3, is DSGVTQTPKHLITATGQRVTLRCSPRSGDLSVYWYQQSLDQGLQFLIQYYNGEERAKGNILERFSAQQFPDLHSELNLSSLELGDSALYFCASSVQGVPYEQYFGPGTRLTVT.

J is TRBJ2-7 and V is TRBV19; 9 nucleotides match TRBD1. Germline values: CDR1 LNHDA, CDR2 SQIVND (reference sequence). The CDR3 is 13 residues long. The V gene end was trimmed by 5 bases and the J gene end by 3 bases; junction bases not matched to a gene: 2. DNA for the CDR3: TGTGCCAGTAGTTCGACAGGGGGCTACGAGCAGTACTTC. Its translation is CASSSTGGYEQYF.

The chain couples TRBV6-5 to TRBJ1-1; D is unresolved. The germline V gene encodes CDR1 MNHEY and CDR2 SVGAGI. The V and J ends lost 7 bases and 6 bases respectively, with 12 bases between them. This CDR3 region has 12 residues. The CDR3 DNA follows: TGTGCCAGCACCTCTGCGGCTGCTGAAGCTTTCTTT. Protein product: CASTSAAAEAFF.

The CDR3 loop reads CSVDLDRGLPNYGYTF. In DNA form, the CDR3 reads TGCAGCGTTGACTTGGACAGGGGGTTACCTAACTATGGCTACACCTTC. This chain links TRBV29-1 with TRBJ1-2; the match to TRBD1 covers 10 bases. V was clipped by 3 bases and J by 0 bases; unmatched bases: 7. CDR3 length equals 16 residues. Per germline, CDR1 SQVTM and CDR2 ANQGSEA.

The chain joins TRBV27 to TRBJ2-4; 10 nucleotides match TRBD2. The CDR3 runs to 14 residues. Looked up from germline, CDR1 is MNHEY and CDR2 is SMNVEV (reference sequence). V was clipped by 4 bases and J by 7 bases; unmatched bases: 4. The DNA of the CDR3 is TGTGCCAGCAGTTCTAGCGGGAGTCGGAACATTCAGTACTTC. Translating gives CASSSSGSRNIQYF.

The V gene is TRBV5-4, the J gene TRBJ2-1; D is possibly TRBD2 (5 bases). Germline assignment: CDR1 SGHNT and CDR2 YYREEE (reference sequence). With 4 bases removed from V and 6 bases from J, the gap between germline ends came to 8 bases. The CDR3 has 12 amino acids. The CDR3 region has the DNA TGTGCCAGCAGCCCGAGCGGCAATGAGCAGTTCTTC. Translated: CASSPSGNEQFF.

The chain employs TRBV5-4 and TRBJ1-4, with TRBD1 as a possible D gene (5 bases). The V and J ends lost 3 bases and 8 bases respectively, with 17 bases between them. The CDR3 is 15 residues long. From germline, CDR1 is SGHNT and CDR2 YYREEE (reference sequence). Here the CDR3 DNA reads TGTGCCAGCAGCTCAAGTTGGGGGGGAGAAGAAAAACTGTTTTTT. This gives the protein CASSSSWGGEEKLFF.

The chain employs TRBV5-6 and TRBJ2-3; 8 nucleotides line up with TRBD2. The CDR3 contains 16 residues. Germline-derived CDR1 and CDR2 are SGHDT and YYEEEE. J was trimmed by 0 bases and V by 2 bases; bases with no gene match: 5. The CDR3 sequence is CASSFGREASTDTQYF. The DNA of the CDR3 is TGTGCCAGCAGCTTTGGGCGGGAGGCCAGCACAGATACGCAGTATTTT.

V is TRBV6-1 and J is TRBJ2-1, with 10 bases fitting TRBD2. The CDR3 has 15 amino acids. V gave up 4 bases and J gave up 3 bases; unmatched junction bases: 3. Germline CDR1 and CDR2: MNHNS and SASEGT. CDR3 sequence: CASSVASGSYNEQFF. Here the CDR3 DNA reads TGTGCCAGCAGTGTTGCTAGCGGGAGCTACAATGAGCAGTTCTTC.

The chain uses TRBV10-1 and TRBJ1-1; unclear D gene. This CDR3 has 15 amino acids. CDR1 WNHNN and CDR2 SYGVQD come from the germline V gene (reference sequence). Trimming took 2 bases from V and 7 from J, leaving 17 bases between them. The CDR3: CASSEVLSPRGEAFF. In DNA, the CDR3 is TGCGCCAGCAGTGAGGTTTTATCCCCGCGGGGTGAAGCTTTCTTT.

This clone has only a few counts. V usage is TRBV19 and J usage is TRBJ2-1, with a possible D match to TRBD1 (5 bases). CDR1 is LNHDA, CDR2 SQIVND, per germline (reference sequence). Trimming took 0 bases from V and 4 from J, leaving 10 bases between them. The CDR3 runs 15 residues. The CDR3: CASSIEHRNYNEQFF. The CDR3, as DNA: TGTGCCAGTAGTATAGAGCACAGGAATTACAATGAGCAGTTCTTC.

CDR3 in amino acids: CASSLSGVAGELFF. Written as DNA, the CDR3 is TGTGCCAGCAGTTTATCGGGAGTCGCCGGGGAGCTGTTTTTT. This chain joins TRBV27 and TRBJ2-2; D is perhaps TRBD2 (5 bases). The V gene lost 0 bases and the J gene lost 6 bases, with 8 bases spanning the gap. CDR3 length equals 14 residues. Germline V gene lookup returns CDR1 MNHEY and CDR2 SMNVEV (reference sequence).

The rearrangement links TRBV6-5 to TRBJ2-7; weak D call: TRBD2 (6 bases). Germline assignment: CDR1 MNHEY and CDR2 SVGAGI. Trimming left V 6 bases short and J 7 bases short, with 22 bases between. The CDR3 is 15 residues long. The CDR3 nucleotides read TGTGCCAGCAGCCTAGGGACTCCCATCATCAGGGAGCAGTACTTC. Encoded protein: CASSLGTPIIREQYF.

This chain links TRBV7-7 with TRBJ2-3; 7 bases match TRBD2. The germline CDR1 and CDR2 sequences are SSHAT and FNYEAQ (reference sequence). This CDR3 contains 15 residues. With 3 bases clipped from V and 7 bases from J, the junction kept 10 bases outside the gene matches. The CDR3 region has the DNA TGTGCCAGCAGCTTGGGGACTACCTCTTTGTATACGCAGTATTTT. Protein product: CASSLGTTSLYTQYF.

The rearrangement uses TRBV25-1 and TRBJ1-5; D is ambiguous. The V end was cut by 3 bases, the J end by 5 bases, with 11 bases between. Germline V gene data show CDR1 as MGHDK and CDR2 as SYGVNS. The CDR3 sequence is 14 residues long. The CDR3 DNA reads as TGTGCCAGCAGTGATCGAGATGTGGATCAGCCCCAGCATTTT. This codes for CASSDRDVDQPQHF. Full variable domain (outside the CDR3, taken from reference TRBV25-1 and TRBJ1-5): EADIYQTPRYLVIGTGKKITLECSQTMGHDKMYWYQQDPGMELHLIHYSYGVNSTEKGDLSSESTVSRIRTEHFPLTLESARPSHTSQYLCASSDRDVDQPQHFGDGTRLSIL.

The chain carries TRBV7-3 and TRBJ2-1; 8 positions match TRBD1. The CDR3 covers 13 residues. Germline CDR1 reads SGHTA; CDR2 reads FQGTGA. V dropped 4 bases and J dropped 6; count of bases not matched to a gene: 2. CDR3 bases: TGTGCCAGCAGCTCCACAGGGGGCAATGAGCAGTTCTTC. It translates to CASSSTGGNEQFF.

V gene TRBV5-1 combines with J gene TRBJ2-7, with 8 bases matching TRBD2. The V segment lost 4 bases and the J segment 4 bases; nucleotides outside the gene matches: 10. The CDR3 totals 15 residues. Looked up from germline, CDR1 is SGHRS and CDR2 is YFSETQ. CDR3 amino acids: CASSREAGALYEQYF. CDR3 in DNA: TGCGCCAGCAGCCGGGAAGCGGGGGCCTTATACGAGCAGTACTTC.

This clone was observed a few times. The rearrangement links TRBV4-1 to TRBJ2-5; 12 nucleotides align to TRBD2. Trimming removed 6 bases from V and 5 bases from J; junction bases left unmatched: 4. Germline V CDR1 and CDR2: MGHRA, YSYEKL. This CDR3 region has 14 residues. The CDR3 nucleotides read TGCGCCAGCAGTAGACTAGCGGGGGTTGAGACCCAGTACTTC. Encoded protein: CASSRLAGVETQYF.